The next 30 T cell receptor beta chains were all read from a single sample in a study of blood T cell repertoires in COVID-19. Assay used: immunoSEQ multiplex PCR; TCRdb lists only in-frame clones, some missing. This table has 150,000 or so clones, 92% appearing once. Specimen: peripheral blood. Receptor source: a man aged 25-40 years with COVID-19, enrolled during active disease.

The chain combines TRBV7-9 with TRBJ1-4, with D possibly being TRBD1 (6 bases). This CDR3 contains 18 residues. V lost 3 bases and J 0 bases, leaving 17 bases between the germline ends. Germline V gene lookup returns CDR1 SEHNR and CDR2 FQNEAQ (reference sequence). CDR3 coding DNA: TGTGCCAGCAGCTTTCTGACAGGTCGTATTGCAACTAATGAAAAACTGTTTTTT. It is translated as CASSFLTGRIATNEKLFF.

This chain uses TRBV28 with TRBJ1-2; D ambiguous. This CDR3 spans 14 amino acids. The V end was cut by 2 bases, the J end by 7 bases, with 14 bases between. Germline CDR1 MDHEN, CDR2 SYDVKM. For the CDR3, the DNA is TGTGCCAGCAGTTTACCGGCGGGGTTGAGTGGCTACACCTTC. It specifies CASSLPAGLSGYTF.

The table lists this clone with a count of one. The chain links TRBV2 to TRBJ1-5; a possible D gene is TRBD1 (6 bases). Deletions cut 2 bases from V and 1 base from J, with 9 bases between. CDR3 length: 15 residues. Germline V CDR1 and CDR2: SNHLY, FYNNEI. The DNA for the CDR3 is TGTGCCAGCAGTGAAAGGGGGTTAAGCAATCAGCCCCAGCATTTT. Protein product: CASSERGLSNQPQHF.

The rearrangement links TRBV27 to TRBJ1-5; tentatively, D is TRBD1 (5 bases). This CDR3 spans 16 amino acids. Trimming removed 0 bases from V and 0 bases from J, with 9 bases in between. The germline V gene has CDR1 MNHEY and CDR2 SMNVEV (reference sequence). CDR3 protein: CASSLSGQISNQPQHF. The CDR3 nucleotides read TGTGCCAGCAGTTTATCAGGACAAATTAGCAATCAGCCCCAGCATTTT.

The V and J genes are TRBV5-4 and TRBJ2-7, with D possibly TRBD2 on 6 matching bases. Germline assignment: CDR1 SGHNT and CDR2 YYREEE (reference sequence). This CDR3 spans 15 amino acids. V lost 4 bases and J lost 0, with 14 bases in between. The CDR3 loop is CASSRVEGPSYEQYF. CDR3 bases: TGTGCCAGCAGCCGCGTGGAGGGTCCCTCCTACGAGCAGTACTTC.

The chain is built from TRBV6-2 or TRBV6-3 and TRBJ1-5, with a tentative D call TRBD1 (6 bases). V dropped 2 bases and J dropped 3 bases, with 14 bases sitting between them. This CDR3 has 16 amino acids. Germline loops: CDR1 MNHEY, CDR2 SVGEGT. Here the CDR3 DNA reads TGTGCCAGCAGTTACGAATCCTGGACAGCCAATCAGCCCCAGCATTTT. This gives the protein CASSYESWTANQPQHF.

This sequence joins TRBV27 and TRBJ1-2; 7 bases align to TRBD1. Losses at the gene ends were 2 bases for V and 3 bases for J; bases not matched to a gene: 3. The CDR3 runs 14 residues. Germline-derived CDR1 and CDR2 are MNHEY and SMNVEV (reference sequence). CDR3 residues: CASSLTDRDYGYTF. Here the CDR3 DNA reads TGTGCCAGCAGTTTAACTGACAGGGACTATGGCTACACCTTC.

V usage is TRBV4-2 and J usage is TRBJ1-2, with 8 positions matching TRBD1. V shed 6 bases and J 3 bases; nucleotides not matched to a gene: 9. Germline V lookup: CDR1 LGHNA, CDR2 YNFKEQ. The CDR3 consists of 15 residues. In nucleotides, the CDR3 is TGTGCCAGCAGTACGCCGGGACAGGAACACTATGGCTACACCTTC. Encoded protein: CASSTPGQEHYGYTF.

The genes are TRBV27 and TRBJ2-7; 7 bases line up with TRBD2. CDR1 and CDR2 from the germline V gene are MNHEY and SMNVEV (reference sequence). The CDR3 contains 17 residues. V lost 2 bases and J lost 0; bases outside the gene matches: 10. The CDR3 loop reads CASSLSVSGTVSYEQYF. In DNA form, the CDR3 reads TGTGCCAGCAGTTTAAGTGTCAGCGGGACGGTCTCCTACGAGCAGTACTTC.

The rearrangement links TRBV10-3 to TRBJ2-6, with a possible D match to TRBD1 (6 bases). Trimming pared 6 bases from V and 13 bases from J, leaving 13 bases between. CDR1 is ENHRY and CDR2 is SYGVKD in the germline V gene. The CDR3 consists of 12 residues. CDR3 sequence reads: CAIRDRTEVLTF. The CDR3 bases are TGTGCCATCAGGGACAGAACTGAAGTCCTGACTTTC.

The chain joins TRBV6-5 to TRBJ2-7; TRBD1 matches at 8 bases. V was clipped by 3 bases and J by 2 bases; unmatched bases: 9. Germline V gene sequence: CDR1 MNHEY, CDR2 SVGAGI. The length of the CDR3 is 16 residues. CDR3 DNA sequence: TGTGCCAGCAGTTATTACGGCGGGACAGGTCCCTACGAGCAGTACTTC. This gives the protein CASSYYGGTGPYEQYF.

The chain carries TRBV4-3 and TRBJ1-2; possible D gene TRBD1, 5 bases. The CDR3 has 14 amino acids. The ends were cut back, 3 bases at V and 8 bases at J, with 16 bases in the middle. CDR1 LGHNA and CDR2 YSLEER come from the germline V gene. CDR3 protein: CASSQAAGRGGYTF. In nucleotides, the CDR3 is TGCGCCAGCAGCCAGGCCGCGGGAAGGGGAGGCTACACCTTC.

The rearrangement uses TRBV4-3 and TRBJ1-1; 9 nucleotides agree with TRBD1. V trimming: 1 base; J trimming: 4 bases; junction bases outside the gene matches: 4. CDR3 length equals 15 residues. CDR1 is LGHNA, CDR2 YSLEER, per germline. CDR3 nucleotides: TGCGCCAGCAGCCAAGGAGGGACAGGGACCACTGAAGCTTTCTTT. It translates to CASSQGGTGTTEAFF.

The chain recombines TRBV28 with TRBJ2-7, with D possibly matching TRBD1 (6 bases). The germline CDR1 and CDR2 sequences are MDHEN and SYDVKM. The CDR3 consists of 14 residues. V was trimmed by 7 bases and J by 1 base, leaving 14 bases between them. CDR3 DNA: TGTGCCAGCATGCGACAGGCCACATCCTACGAGCAGTACTTC. It encodes CASMRQATSYEQYF. Full variable domain (outside the CDR3, taken from reference TRBV28 and TRBJ2-7): DVKVTQSSRYLVKRTGEKVFLECVQDMDHENMFWYRQDPGLGLRLIYFSYDVKMKEKGDIPEGYSVSREKKERFSLILESASTNQTSMYLCASMRQATSYEQYFGPGTRLTVT.

The V gene is TRBV28, the J gene TRBJ1-4; TRBD1 might be the D (5 bases). V lost 3 bases, J lost 7 bases, and 15 bases lay in between. The CDR3 is 15 residues long. Germline V CDR1 and CDR2: MDHEN, SYDVKM. The CDR3 spells CASSLGGQGSEKLFF. CDR3 nucleotides: TGTGCCAGCAGTTTGGGAGGGCAGGGAAGTGAAAAACTGTTTTTT.

As regards this clone: One junction end disagrees with the germline gene, perhaps due to a read error. The V and J genes are TRBV28 and TRBJ1-2; TRBD1 matches at 7 bases. Germline lookup yields CDR1 MDHEN and CDR2 SYDVKM. This CDR3 is 16 amino acids long. CDR3 nucleotide sequence: TGTGCCAGCAGACCCGCTTCGACAGGGTGGAACTACGGCTACACCTTC. Translating it yields CASRPASTGWNYGYTF.

The genes are TRBV5-6 and TRBJ1-2; weak D call: TRBD1 (5 bases). Trimming took 4 bases from V and 6 from J, leaving 7 bases between them. This CDR3 spans 11 amino acids. Germline V gene data show CDR1 as SGHDT and CDR2 as YYEEEE. The CDR3, as DNA: TGTGCCAGCAGCGGGACTGATGGCTACACCTTC. Its translation is CASSGTDGYTF.

This clone was detected once. V and J are TRBV24-1 and TRBJ2-1; 14 bases map to TRBD2. The CDR3 runs to 17 residues. J lost 7 bases, V lost 3 bases, and 7 bases had no gene match. The germline CDR1 and CDR2 sequences are KGHDR and SFDVKD. The CDR3 sequence: CATSDDQGLAGANEQFF. The DNA of the CDR3 is TGTGCCACCAGTGATGACCAGGGACTAGCGGGAGCAAATGAGCAGTTCTTC.

This chain connects TRBV11-3 to TRBJ2-1; the match to TRBD2 covers 8 bases. The CDR3 sequence is 18 residues long. Trimming cost V 0 bases and J 3 bases; bases outside gene matches: 10. Looked up from germline, CDR1 is SGHNT and CDR2 is YENEEA. CDR3 sequence (DNA): TGTGCCAGCAGCTTAGAGGGTCAACGGGAGGGCCTCTACAATGAGCAGTTCTTC. Residues: CASSLEGQREGLYNEQFF.

CDR3 nucleotides: TGTGCCAGCAGCTTTTCTGGACAGAAACTGTTTTTT. Translating gives CASSFSGQKLFF. This rearrangement joins TRBV5-6 to TRBJ1-4; maybe TRBD1 (6 bases). This CDR3 is 12 amino acids long. Per germline, CDR1 SGHDT and CDR2 YYEEEE. V was pared by 2 bases and J by 11 bases, with 10 bases between.

The chain uses TRBV19 and TRBJ1-1; the D is unclear. Trimming stripped 1 base from V and 4 bases from J, with 13 bases between. The CDR3 consists of 15 residues. Germline V CDR1 and CDR2: LNHDA, SQIVND (reference sequence). For the CDR3, the DNA is TGTGCCAGTAGTATAGTTTCGGACTTGGGCACTGAAGCTTTCTTT. Amino acids: CASSIVSDLGTEAFF.

This clone was seen just once. The V and J genes are TRBV7-2 and TRBJ2-1; D may be TRBD1 (6 bases). From germline, CDR1 is SGHTA and CDR2 FQGNSA. This CDR3 is 12 amino acids long. V gave up 4 bases and J gave up 7 bases, with 8 bases separating them. In DNA form, the CDR3 reads TGTGCCAGCAGCTCCGGACAGAATGAGCAGTTCTTC. Translated, it gives CASSSGQNEQFF.

The CDR3 nucleotides are TGTGCCAGCAGCTTGATGCAGGGAACCTATGGCTACACCTTC. Translated, it gives CASSLMQGTYGYTF. The chain combines TRBV5-4 with TRBJ1-2; maybe TRBD1 (5 bases). V lost 1 base and J 4 bases, leaving 11 bases between the germline ends. CDR1 is SGHNT, CDR2 YYREEE, per germline (reference sequence). The CDR3 totals 14 residues.

This chain uses TRBV19 with TRBJ1-2, with TRBD1 matching over 7 bases. J gave up 4 bases and V 1 base, and 9 bases lay outside the gene matches. The CDR3 has 16 amino acids. From germline, CDR1 is LNHDA and CDR2 SQIVND (reference sequence). The CDR3 nucleotides are TGTGCCAGTAGTATAGGAACAGGGGCGCCTTCCTATGGCTACACCTTC. Protein product: CASSIGTGAPSYGYTF. The variable domain in full, with the rest retrieved from reference TRBV19 and TRBJ1-2, is DGGITQSPKYLFRKEGQNVTLSCEQNLNHDAMYWYRQDPGQGLRLIYYSQIVNDFQKGDIAEGYSVSREKKESFPLTVTSAQKNPTAFYLCASSIGTGAPSYGYTFGSGTRLTVV.

The V call is TRBV6-5, the J call TRBJ1-4, with a possible D match to TRBD1 (5 bases). The V gene's germline CDR1 is MNHEY and CDR2 SVGAGI. The CDR3 contains 13 residues. V was cut by 6 bases and J by 7 bases, with 12 bases left in between. CDR3 DNA: TGTGCCAGCAGCCTGCAGGGAAGTGAAAAACTGTTTTTT. It yields the protein CASSLQGSEKLFF.

The V gene is TRBV5-6, the J gene TRBJ2-1; 10 positions match TRBD1. The junction had 8 bases not matched to a gene; V was cut back by 2 bases and J by 9 bases. Germline V CDR1 and CDR2: SGHDT, YYEEEE. The CDR3 has 15 residues. This chain's CDR3 is CASSLRDRGLGEQFF. CDR3 nucleotide sequence: TGTGCCAGCAGCTTAAGGGACAGGGGTTTAGGTGAGCAGTTCTTC.

This clone was picked up one time. V usage is TRBV28 and J usage is TRBJ2-2, with 11 bases aligning to TRBD2. The germline V gene encodes CDR1 MDHEN and CDR2 SYDVKM. CDR3 size: 16 residues. The V gene end was trimmed by 4 bases and the J gene end by 7 bases; junction bases not matched to a gene: 8. The DNA for the CDR3 is TGTGCCAGCAGTTCAATAGCGGGAGGGCCCGTCGGGGAGCTGTTTTTT. Translated: CASSSIAGGPVGELFF.

The chain joins TRBV28 to TRBJ2-7; 14 bases are shared with TRBD2. Trimming took 1 base from V and 0 from J; bases not matched to a gene: 11. The length of the CDR3 is 20 residues. The germline V gene encodes CDR1 MDHEN and CDR2 SYDVKM. The CDR3 spells CASSLFSGLAGGLPSYEQYF. The DNA of the CDR3 is TGTGCCAGCAGTTTATTTTCTGGACTAGCGGGAGGCCTCCCCTCCTACGAGCAGTACTTC.

The gene calls are TRBV7-8 and TRBJ2-1; D may be TRBD1 (5 bases). Trimming left V 5 bases short and J 0 bases short, with 11 bases between. This CDR3 has 15 residues. In germline, CDR1 is SGHVS, CDR2 FQNEAQ. The CDR3 protein is CASSTGHSSYNEQFF. Written as DNA, the CDR3 is TGTGCCAGCAGCACCGGACATAGCTCCTACAATGAGCAGTTCTTC.

This clone was seen once. This sequence joins TRBV19 and TRBJ1-1; 9 positions match TRBD1. V gave up 4 bases and J gave up 5 bases; unmatched junction bases: 5. Per germline, CDR1 LNHDA and CDR2 SQIVND (reference sequence). The CDR3 covers 14 residues. The CDR3, as DNA: TGTGCCAGTAGTAACAGGGGGCGCCGGACTGAAGCTTTCTTT. Translated, it gives CASSNRGRRTEAFF.